This TCR beta chain appears in the sequencing data of a study of OX40 agonist ivuxolimab in advanced cancers. Trimming stripped 1 base from V and 1 base from J, with 16 bases between. CDR3 length equals 17 residues. Germline V gives CDR1 SGHVS, CDR2 FNYEAQ. Only in-frame clones appear in the TCRdb table, and some are missing; sequencing was by immunoSEQ multiplex PCR. The repertoire has almost 85,000 clones, 94% of them found once; the top ten carry 9.5% to 12%. The clonotype originates from an adult with an advanced solid tumor such as melanoma, head and neck, liver or kidney cancer. Sequenced material: CD4+ or CD8+ T cells sorted from blood, taken in a trial of the OX40 agonist ivuxolimab. The rearrangement links TRBV7-6 to TRBJ1-1; D unclear. CDR3 residues: CASSLVAGSGPNTEAFF. DNA for the CDR3: TGTGCCAGCAGCTTAGTCGCAGGTAGCGGACCGAACACTGAAGCTTTCTTT.